This entry describes one TCR beta chain. Its target is not known. Trimming removed 5 bases at V and 8 bases at J, with 21 bases between. Germline CDR1 LGHNA, CDR2 YSLEER. The CDR3 runs 15 residues. The data were obtained in a study of cytomegalovirus exposure and HLA in healthy donors. General observations from the study: As a later analysis showed, several of the most significant clusters appeared to be linked to common viral pathogens. Later findings reportedly placed an Asian-associated ancestry cluster below the approximately 670-donor mean for N-insertions.

The PCR ran on 60 Vbeta and 13 Jbeta primers. Sequenced by immunoSEQ multiplex PCR; TCRdb stores in-frame clones only, minus some. The sample holds nearly 110,000 clones, 76% seen once. The clonotype was recovered from a young man in good health and CMV-seronegative. The specimen was PBMCs. The chain is built from TRBV4-3 and TRBJ1-2; D call uncertain. CDR3 sequence: CASSSRMEYYAGYTF. The CDR3 DNA follows: TGCGCCAGCAGCTCCCGGATGGAGTACTATGCGGGCTACACCTTC.